This is a list of T cell receptor beta chains from one sample in a study of radiation and T cells in renal cell carcinoma. TCRdb keeps only in-frame clones here, not all; method: immunoSEQ multiplex PCR. The sample lists around 23,000 clones, over 50% seen once, with about a fifth in the top ten. This material consisted of tumor tissue, taken from a patient whose treatment was nephrectomy without radiotherapy. These receptor sequences come from a human donor with renal cell carcinoma. Each CDR3 is given with its conserved first and last residue. The order of the fields is V gene, D gene, J gene, clone size, CDR3 DNA, CDR3 protein. The D gene is left open where the match is weak. Rows give clone size only sometimes, using once, few, many, or a class for an expanded clone.

v_call: TRBV6-1
d_call: TRBD1
j_call: TRBJ1-3
clone_size: NA
cdr3_nt: TGTGCCAGCACCTTTACAGGGGAGTCTGGAAACACCATATATTTT
cdr3_aa: CASTFTGESGNTIYF

v_call: TRBV5-1
d_call: TRBD1
j_call: TRBJ2-2
clone_size: few
cdr3_nt: TGCGCCAGCAGCGGGACAGGGGGCACCGGGGAGCTGTTTTTT
cdr3_aa: CASSGTGGTGELFF

v_call: TRBV7-6
d_call: TRBD1
j_call: TRBJ1-1
clone_size: few
cdr3_nt: TGTGCCAGCAGCTTAGGGCAGGGGGGAAACACTGAAGCTTTCTTT
cdr3_aa: CASSLGQGGNTEAFF

v_call: TRBV5-1
d_call: TRBD1
j_call: TRBJ1-4
clone_size: NA
cdr3_nt: TGCGCCAGCAGCTGGGACAGGGGGACTGCAACTAATGAAAAACTGTTTTTT
cdr3_aa: CASSWDRGTATNEKLFF

v_call: TRBV9
d_call: TRBD2
j_call: TRBJ2-1
clone_size: NA
cdr3_nt: TGTGCCAGCAGCGTAAAAACCGGGACTAGAGGCAATGAGCAGTTCTTC
cdr3_aa: CASSVKTGTRGNEQFF

v_call: TRBV4-2
d_call: TRBD1
j_call: TRBJ1-3
clone_size: few
cdr3_nt: TGTGCCAGCAGCCAAGCCAGGGGGAACTCTGGAAACACCATATATTTT
cdr3_aa: CASSQARGNSGNTIYF

v_call: TRBV5-6
d_call: NA
j_call: TRBJ1-1
clone_size: few
cdr3_nt: TGTGCCAGCAGCTTGATTTCGCACCGGAACACTGAAGCTTTCTTT
cdr3_aa: CASSLISHRNTEAFF

v_call: TRBV5-1
d_call: NA
j_call: TRBJ2-2
clone_size: NA
cdr3_nt: TGCGCCAGCAGCCCAGTTAGGATCTTTACCGGGGAGCTGTTTTTT
cdr3_aa: CASSPVRIFTGELFF

v_call: TRBV2
d_call: NA
j_call: TRBJ2-5
clone_size: few
cdr3_nt: TGTGCCAGCAGAGGGGGACTTTCCACACAAGAGACCCAGTACTTC
cdr3_aa: CASRGGLSTQETQYF

v_call: TRBV5-6
d_call: NA
j_call: TRBJ1-1
clone_size: NA
cdr3_nt: TGTGCCAGCAGCCCACCACTGGGGCGCCCGGACACTGAAGCTTTCTTT
cdr3_aa: CASSPPLGRPDTEAFF

v_call: TRBV10-3
d_call: NA
j_call: TRBJ1-2
clone_size: NA
cdr3_nt: TGTGCCATCAGTGAGTCAGAGGGGCCCGTGGGCGGCTACACCTTC
cdr3_aa: CAISESEGPVGGYTF

v_call: TRBV29-1
d_call: NA
j_call: TRBJ1-5
clone_size: few
cdr3_nt: TGCAGCGTTGAGGCGGGGCCTAATCAGCCCCAGCATTTT
cdr3_aa: CSVEAGPNQPQHF

v_call: TRBV5-5
d_call: NA
j_call: TRBJ1-3
clone_size: NA
cdr3_nt: TGTGCCAGCAGCAAAATGGGTTTCTCTGGAAACACCATATATTTT
cdr3_aa: CASSKMGFSGNTIYF

v_call: TRBV11-1
d_call: TRBD1
j_call: TRBJ1-4
clone_size: NA
cdr3_nt: TGTGCCAGCAGCTTAGGGAGGACAGGGGCCGCCGACGCAGAAAAACTGTTTTTT
cdr3_aa: CASSLGRTGAADAEKLFF

v_call: TRBV5-4
d_call: NA
j_call: TRBJ2-7
clone_size: once
cdr3_nt: TGTGCCAGCAGCCTGGAGCCCAGGCCCCGGGTTACCGAGCAGTACTTC
cdr3_aa: CASSLEPRPRVTEQYF

v_call: TRBV27
d_call: NA
j_call: TRBJ2-7
clone_size: few
cdr3_nt: TGTGCCAGCAGTTTATCTCCTTCCTACGAGCAGTACTTC
cdr3_aa: CASSLSPSYEQYF

v_call: TRBV6-1
d_call: NA
j_call: TRBJ1-6
clone_size: NA
cdr3_nt: TGTGCCAGCACGGGACTCTATAATTCACCCCTCCACTTT
cdr3_aa: CASTGLYNSPLHF

v_call: TRBV9
d_call: TRBD1
j_call: TRBJ2-5
clone_size: once
cdr3_nt: TGTGCCAGCAGCGCAAGACAGGGGAGTAGGGAGACCCAGTACTTC
cdr3_aa: CASSARQGSRETQYF

v_call: TRBV19
d_call: NA
j_call: TRBJ1-3
clone_size: NA
cdr3_nt: TGTGCCAGTAGTTACAACTCTGGAAACACCATATATTTT
cdr3_aa: CASSYNSGNTIYF

v_call: TRBV4-3
d_call: NA
j_call: TRBJ1-1
clone_size: medium-sized
cdr3_nt: TGCGCCAGCAGCCAAGATCTTTTGGGTAACACTGAAGCTTTCTTT
cdr3_aa: CASSQDLLGNTEAFF

v_call: TRBV6-5
d_call: NA
j_call: TRBJ1-1
clone_size: NA
cdr3_nt: TGTGCCAGCAGTTACATGGTGTCGGGAGGGGGCACTGAAGCTTTCTTT
cdr3_aa: CASSYMVSGGGTEAFF

v_call: TRBV4-1
d_call: NA
j_call: TRBJ1-2
clone_size: NA
cdr3_nt: TGCGCCAGCCTAGGGCCAAGAAATGGCTACACCTTC
cdr3_aa: CASLGPRNGYTF